This T cell receptor (beta chain) was found in a study of OX40 agonist ivuxolimab in advanced cancers. Overall study: Those treated in dose escalation had hepatocellular carcinoma, melanoma, renal cell cancer or head and neck cancer.

J gave up 0 bases and V 7 bases, and 10 bases lay outside the gene matches. Germline CDR1 reads LNHDA; CDR2 reads SQIVND (reference sequence). The CDR3 is made up of 17 amino acids. As concerns this clone: The antigen remains unidentified.

Generated by immunoSEQ multiplex PCR, the TCRdb table keeps only in-frame clones and is missing some. The table shows tens of thousands of clones, with 70% to 90% occurring only once. Study-wide results and caveats: More expanded clones were found, on average, in CD8+ than in CD4+ T cells. At doses 0.1 to 3.0 mg/kg, CD4+ and CD8+ clones expanded.

Specimen: CD4+ or CD8+ T cells sorted from blood, collected in a trial of the OX40 agonist ivuxolimab. The V and J genes are TRBV19 and TRBJ2-1; 9 nucleotides agree with TRBD1. This sequence was found in an adult with an advanced solid tumor such as melanoma, head and neck, liver or kidney cancer. This CDR3 is CASKVQGALGSYNEQFF. The CDR3 nucleotides read TGTGCCAGTAAGGTACAGGGGGCTCTCGGCTCCTACAATGAGCAGTTCTTC.